The T cell receptor (beta chain) described here comes from a study of shared clonotypes between healthy human individuals (dated by TCRdb to the early 2020s). With regard to the full study: The cohort included three men and a couple of women between 18 and 49 years of age. Libraries were prepared and TCR repertoires were sequenced by different laboratories using diverse techniques, in order to increase sequencing depth and limit assay-specific biases. To estimate repertoire size and how much clonotypes are shared between individuals, the study performed deep sequencing of blood TCR repertoires from a few healthy adults. For each donor, CD4 naive and CD4 memory were each run on three plates, CD8 naive on two plates, and CD8 memory on one plate. Between about 0.8 and 9.5 billion PBMCs per donor were obtained by leukapheresis.

TCR CDR3 regions were amplified from genomic DNA by multiplex PCR using the deep immunoSEQ assay. For each cell subset, the extracted genomic DNA was distributed evenly across all wells of several immunoSEQ 96-well plates, and each plate served as one replicate. For sorted subsets, approximately 0.2 ug of genomic DNA, equivalent to some 30,000 T cell genomes, went into each replicate PCR. Purified libraries were measured with a Qubit 3.0 fluorometer, size-checked on a Bioanalyzer 2100, and measured again with the KAPA Library Quantification kit. Each immunoSEQ 96-well plate was sequenced on its own single-read 150-cycle Illumina NextSeq 550 flow cell. The paper's data handling went like this. Because the immunoSEQ output held only junctional sequences and lacked quality scores, the filtering could not match the filtering applied to full-length reads. To assign V/J genes and CDR3, sequences were annotated using PyIR, a Python wrapper for IgBLAST v1.9, with IMGT germline references. Any read was removed if the V/J assignment was weak (E-value above 1e-6), the CDR3 was missing, or the read contained stop codons, out-of-frame junctions, or ambiguous translated residues. A V3J clonotype was defined by an identical inferred V gene, J gene, and CDR3 amino acid sequence. The percentage overlap between two repertoires was calculated by dividing the number of shared unique clonotypes by the size of the smaller repertoire. Richness of each repertoire was evaluated using RTK rarefaction, the Chao1 estimator, and Recon v2.1 estimates of unobserved clonotypes. Generation probabilities were computed with OLGA for all TCRbeta clonotypes obtained by the gDNA method from a handful of donors. TCRdb provides this immuneACCESS table in a form limited to in-frame rearrangements. Some clones are lacking; in checked studies, under half of them reflect an unresolved V gene, and why the rest are absent is not known. The DNA was the basis for D and trimming; V, J and clone size are from that table. The table for this sample lists 980,000 or so clones; approximately 80% of them were counted only once. Approximately 1.5% of the sample is in the top ten clones.

The research as a whole found: Sampling was limited to blood, and TCR repertoires in tissue likely differ from TCR repertoires in blood. Even with the large sequencing depth, rarefaction of the sorted-subset datasets indicated that sequencing was incomplete. Pairwise subsampling indicated that sequencing depth was expected to affect the degree of clonotype sharing among donors. Larger estimated clonotype richness was generally found for naive subsets than for memory subsets. Higher generation probabilities were observed for clonotypes shared by all four sorted-subset donors than for non-shared clonotypes. The small number of donors limited the genetic and exposure-history diversity represented. Across several donors, roughly 5% of naive CD4, 3% to 4% of naive CD8, around 2.1% of memory CD4, and approximately 0.42% of memory CD8 clonotypes were shared.

Donors were healthy HIV-negative adults with no recently reported acute infections or vaccinations. All donors were Caucasian adults living in Nashville, Tennessee, USA. Magnetic negative selection was used to enrich CD4+ T cells, after which naive cells were positively selected on CD45RA and the negative fraction became the memory subset. Blood was obtained by leukapheresis, after which PBMCs were separated by Ficoll-Histopaque density gradient centrifugation and cryopreserved in liquid nitrogen vapor phase. Analytical flow cytometry was used to check the purity and quantity of each magnetically sorted T cell population. Genomic DNA was isolated from every sorted fraction and measured by UV absorbance on a Nanodrop 2000c. This clone was found a few times. Its antigen remains undetermined. Per-base qualities were not stored, and no clone one base away is much larger. The CDR3, from cysteine to phenylalanine, totals 15 residues. The DNA shown is the 45-base CDR3, in frame from base 1. According to the germline V gene, CDR1 reads SGHRS and CDR2 reads YFSETQ. Cut back by 0 bases and 2 bases, the V and J ends lie 12 bases apart.

The chain was built from TRBV5-1 and TRBJ2-7, with a weak D call of TRBD1 (6 bases match). The receptor was derived from a young man in good health. Sequencing was carried out using memory CD4+ T cells sorted from blood. The cell subset or site label, read with the paper, signifies: CD45RA-negative fraction. The nucleotide sequence is TGCGCCAGCAGCTTGGATCAGGGGAAAGCCTACGAGCAGTACTTC. Translated, this gives CASSLDQGKAYEQYF.